This T cell receptor (beta chain) was retrieved from a study of T cell responses to AZD1222 COVID-19 vaccine. Study-level findings and limits: Clonal diversity was possibly underestimated; the donors were predominantly white British and more often female. Sampled repertoires all dated from after the peak T cell response.

The CDR3 contains 14 residues. The V end lost 0 bases, the J end lost 3 bases, and 10 bases lay between the germline ends. CDR1 is SGDLS and CDR2 is YYNGEE in the germline V gene. Assay: immunoSEQ multiplex PCR; the TCRdb copy retains only in-frame clones and omits some. This sample has approximately 120,000 clones, with about nine tenths found just once. In regard to this clone: Its antigen remains unidentified.

The source of this sequence is an adult in good health. Sample: peripheral blood, taken on day 0 of AZD1222 vaccination. The chain uses TRBV9 and TRBJ2-7; D remains ambiguous. The CDR3 region has the DNA TGTGCCAGCAGCGTAGCGGCAGGCGGCTACGAGCAGTACTTC. Translating gives CASSVAAGGYEQYF. The full variable domain, in which reference TRBV9 and TRBJ2-7 provide the parts outside the CDR3, is DSGVTQTPKHLITATGQRVTLRCSPRSGDLSVYWYQQSLDQGLQFLIQYYNGEERAKGNILERFSAQQFPDLHSELNLSSLELGDSALYFCASSVAAGGYEQYFGPGTRLTVT.